The rows below give T cell receptor beta chains drawn from one sample of a study of metastatic and nonmetastatic thyroid tumors. With MiXCR, TCRdb reprocessed the PCR reads. The sample holds under 95,000 clones, 8.6% seen once. The specimen was blood. These receptors all stem from a female donor with papillary thyroid cancer or a benign thyroid nodule (not recorded which). Some clones in this sample may be carry-over from other donors' samples. Each CDR3 is given with its conserved first and last residue. Fields, in order: CDR3 protein, CDR3 DNA, clone size, D gene, V gene, J gene. A D gene is named only where the DNA matches it firmly. Clone size, where shown, is once, few, many, or a class for clones that have expanded.

CDR3 protein: CASSLRGASPVF
CDR3 DNA: TGTGCCAGCAGCTTAAGAGGGGCCAGCCCGGTCTTC
clone size: many
D gene: NA
V gene: TRBV7-3
J gene: TRBJ2-1

CDR3 protein: CAWSVRGEEKLFF
CDR3 DNA: TGTGCCTGGAGTGTACGGGGGGAGGAAAAACTGTTTTTT
clone size: NA
D gene: NA
V gene: TRBV30
J gene: TRBJ1-4

CDR3 protein: CASTPDRASDEQYF
CDR3 DNA: TGTGCCAGCACCCCGGACAGGGCGTCGGACGAGCAGTACTTC
clone size: many
D gene: TRBD1
V gene: TRBV2
J gene: TRBJ2-7

CDR3 protein: CASTPDRGAEGFF
CDR3 DNA: TGTGCCAGCACCCCTGACAGGGGGGCTGAAGGTTTCTTT
clone size: NA
D gene: TRBD1
V gene: TRBV2
J gene: TRBJ1-1

CDR3 protein: CASRKTGTNFNEQFF
CDR3 DNA: TGTGCCAGCAGGAAGACCGGGACAAATTTCAATGAGCAGTTCTTC
clone size: NA
D gene: NA
V gene: TRBV5-5
J gene: TRBJ2-1

CDR3 protein: CASSPGLGTDTQYF
CDR3 DNA: TGTGCCAGCAGCCCGGGACTAGGCACAGATACGCAGTATTTT
clone size: many
D gene: TRBD2
V gene: TRBV6-2/TRBV6-3
J gene: TRBJ2-3

CDR3 protein: CASSPLDLGTDTQYF
CDR3 DNA: TGTGCCAGCAGCCCCCTAGATCTAGGCACAGATACGCAGTATTTT
clone size: many
D gene: NA
V gene: TRBV27
J gene: TRBJ2-3

CDR3 protein: CASSLAGGHTDTQYF
CDR3 DNA: TGTGCCAGCAGCTTAGCGGGGGGACACACTGATACGCAGTATTTT
clone size: few
D gene: NA
V gene: TRBV13
J gene: TRBJ2-3

CDR3 protein: CSASPHWSQETQYF
CDR3 DNA: TGCAGTGCCTCGCCCCACTGGAGTCAAGAGACCCAGTACTTC
clone size: NA
D gene: NA
V gene: TRBV20-1
J gene: TRBJ2-5

CDR3 protein: CASSAKKGGSGNTIYF
CDR3 DNA: TGTGCCAGCAGCGCCAAGAAGGGGGGCTCTGGAAACACCATATATTTT
clone size: many
D gene: NA
V gene: TRBV9
J gene: TRBJ1-3

CDR3 protein: CASIRPRGGETYEQYF
CDR3 DNA: TGTGCCAGCATCCGACCCCGCGGGGGTGAAACCTACGAGCAGTACTTC
clone size: NA
D gene: TRBD2
V gene: TRBV11-2
J gene: TRBJ2-7

CDR3 protein: CASSPSQGGSYEQFF
CDR3 DNA: TGTGCCAGCTCACCAAGCCAGGGTGGGAGTTATGAGCAGTTCTTC
clone size: many
D gene: NA
V gene: TRBV18
J gene: TRBJ2-1

CDR3 protein: CAWSAWSHNEQFF
CDR3 DNA: TGTGCCTGGAGCGCGTGGAGCCACAATGAGCAGTTCTTC
clone size: many
D gene: NA
V gene: TRBV30
J gene: TRBJ2-1

CDR3 protein: CASSTWTGIREQYF
CDR3 DNA: TGTGCCAGCAGCACCTGGACAGGGATACGCGAGCAGTACTTC
clone size: many
D gene: TRBD1
V gene: TRBV11-2
J gene: TRBJ2-7

CDR3 protein: CASRGLQTYEQYF
CDR3 DNA: TGTGCCAGCAGGGGACTCCAAACCTACGAGCAGTACTTC
clone size: few
D gene: NA
V gene: TRBV6-1
J gene: TRBJ2-7

CDR3 protein: CASSTGGWGYTF
CDR3 DNA: TGTGCCAGCAGTACAGGGGGCTGGGGCTACACCTTC
clone size: many
D gene: TRBD1
V gene: TRBV12-3/TRBV12-4
J gene: TRBJ1-2

CDR3 protein: CASSLTSSVGTDTQYF
CDR3 DNA: TGCGCCAGCAGCCTCACTTCGTCGGTAGGCACAGATACGCAGTATTTT
clone size: many
D gene: NA
V gene: TRBV4-1
J gene: TRBJ2-3

CDR3 protein: CASSDSLSGVETQYF
CDR3 DNA: TGCGCCAGCAGTGATTCTCTATCGGGGGTGGAGACCCAGTACTTC
clone size: many
D gene: NA
V gene: TRBV10-1
J gene: TRBJ2-5

CDR3 protein: CASSYGGHPDTQYF
CDR3 DNA: TGTGCCAGCAGCTACGGGGGGCACCCAGATACGCAGTATTTT
clone size: many
D gene: NA
V gene: TRBV28
J gene: TRBJ2-3

CDR3 protein: CASFFGETYEQYF
CDR3 DNA: TGTGCCAGCTTTTTCGGGGAAACCTACGAGCAGTACTTC
clone size: many
D gene: NA
V gene: TRBV2
J gene: TRBJ2-7

CDR3 protein: CASSRDHPREQYF
CDR3 DNA: TGTGCCAGCAGTCGGGACCACCCTAGGGAGCAGTACTTC
clone size: many
D gene: NA
V gene: TRBV6-1
J gene: TRBJ2-7

CDR3 protein: CATSDSPRTGMSGELFF
CDR3 DNA: TGTGCCACCAGTGATTCCCCTAGGACAGGGATGTCCGGGGAGCTGTTTTTT
clone size: many
D gene: TRBD1
V gene: TRBV24-1
J gene: TRBJ2-2

CDR3 protein: CASSLRLAVGWGNEQFF
CDR3 DNA: TGTGCCAGCAGCTTAAGGCTAGCTGTGGGGTGGGGCAATGAGCAGTTCTTC
clone size: many
D gene: NA
V gene: TRBV7-2
J gene: TRBJ2-1

CDR3 protein: CASSLSGTLGDVQYF
CDR3 DNA: TGTGCCAGCAGTTTAAGCGGGACCCTTGGGGATGTGCAGTACTTC
clone size: few
D gene: TRBD2
V gene: TRBV12-3/TRBV12-4
J gene: TRBJ2-7

CDR3 protein: CASSPAGGGVQETQYF
CDR3 DNA: TGTGCCAGCAGCCCAGCCGGGGGTGGAGTACAAGAGACCCAGTACTTC
clone size: few
D gene: NA
V gene: TRBV11-3
J gene: TRBJ2-5

CDR3 protein: CASSQETGEGYGYTF
CDR3 DNA: TGTGCCAGCAGCCAAGAAACTGGGGAAGGCTATGGCTACACCTTC
clone size: many
D gene: NA
V gene: TRBV3-1
J gene: TRBJ1-2

CDR3 protein: CASSARVNNQPQHF
CDR3 DNA: TGTGCCAGCTCTGCACGGGTAAACAATCAGCCCCAGCATTTT
clone size: many
D gene: NA
V gene: TRBV12-3/TRBV12-4
J gene: TRBJ1-5

CDR3 protein: CASIPSTGVVTEAFF
CDR3 DNA: TGTGCCAGCATACCCTCGACAGGGGTCGTGACTGAAGCTTTCTTT
clone size: few
D gene: TRBD1
V gene: TRBV6-1
J gene: TRBJ1-1

CDR3 protein: CASSPRDWGIYEQYF
CDR3 DNA: TGTGCCAGCAGTCCGCGGGACTGGGGCATCTACGAGCAGTACTTC
clone size: many
D gene: NA
V gene: TRBV6-1
J gene: TRBJ2-7

CDR3 protein: CSARALDGIYEQYF
CDR3 DNA: TGCAGTGCTAGGGCCCTGGACGGGATCTACGAGCAGTACTTC
clone size: many
D gene: NA
V gene: TRBV20-1
J gene: TRBJ2-7

CDR3 protein: CASSTGGAVDTQYF
CDR3 DNA: TGTGCCAGCAGTACCGGGGGGGCCGTAGATACGCAGTATTTT
clone size: NA
D gene: TRBD2
V gene: TRBV28
J gene: TRBJ2-3

CDR3 protein: CASSLVGRSTDTQYF
CDR3 DNA: TGTGCCAGCAGCTTAGTAGGGAGGAGCACAGATACGCAGTATTTT
clone size: many
D gene: NA
V gene: TRBV7-6
J gene: TRBJ2-3

CDR3 protein: CASSLELQGGEQYF
CDR3 DNA: TGTGCCAGCAGCTTAGAACTCCAGGGGGGAGAGCAGTATTTT
clone size: many
D gene: NA
V gene: TRBV11-2
J gene: TRBJ2-3

CDR3 protein: CASSAGAGETQYF
CDR3 DNA: TGTGCCAGCAGTGCAGGGGCCGGTGAGACCCAGTACTTC
clone size: NA
D gene: NA
V gene: TRBV2
J gene: TRBJ2-5

CDR3 protein: CASSYSINTEAFF
CDR3 DNA: TGTGCCAGCAGTTACAGCATTAACACTGAAGCTTTCTTT
clone size: many
D gene: NA
V gene: TRBV6-6
J gene: TRBJ1-1

CDR3 protein: CASSPQGFAGQPQHF
CDR3 DNA: TGTGCCAGCAGTCCACAGGGGTTTGCGGGACAGCCCCAGCATTTT
clone size: many
D gene: TRBD1
V gene: TRBV2
J gene: TRBJ1-5

CDR3 protein: CASSLSNQPQHF
CDR3 DNA: TGTGCCAGCTCACTTTCGAATCAGCCCCAGCATTTT
clone size: many
D gene: NA
V gene: TRBV18
J gene: TRBJ1-5

CDR3 protein: CASSEATGVWYTEAFF
CDR3 DNA: TGTGCCAGCAGTGAAGCGACAGGGGTGTGGTACACTGAAGCTTTCTTT
clone size: NA
D gene: TRBD1
V gene: TRBV6-1
J gene: TRBJ1-1

CDR3 protein: CASSPPRRSGTSTDTQYF
CDR3 DNA: TGTGCCAGCAGCCCCCCCCGTAGGAGCGGGACTAGCACAGATACGCAGTATTTT
clone size: many
D gene: TRBD2
V gene: TRBV9
J gene: TRBJ2-3

CDR3 protein: CASSTYPLQGGNYNEQFF
CDR3 DNA: TGTGCCAGCAGCACCTACCCCTTACAGGGGGGCAACTACAATGAGCAGTTCTTC
clone size: many
D gene: TRBD1
V gene: TRBV11-2
J gene: TRBJ2-1